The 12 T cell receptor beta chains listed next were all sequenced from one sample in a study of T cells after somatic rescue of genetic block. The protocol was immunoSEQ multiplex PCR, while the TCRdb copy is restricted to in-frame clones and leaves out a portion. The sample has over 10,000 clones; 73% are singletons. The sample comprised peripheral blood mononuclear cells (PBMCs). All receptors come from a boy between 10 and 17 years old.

CDR3 DNA: TGTGCCAGCAGCCACAGGTCCCGCTCGAACACCGGGGAGCTGTTTTTT. Translation: CASSHRSRSNTGELFF. The rearrangement links TRBV2 to TRBJ2-2; possibly TRBD1 for D (5 bases). The germline V gene encodes CDR1 SNHLY and CDR2 FYNNEI. Trimming took off 6 bases at V and 0 bases at J, with 14 bases between the two ends. This CDR3 has 16 residues. Full variable domain (outside the CDR3, taken from reference TRBV2 and TRBJ2-2): EPEVTQTPSHQVTQMGQEVILRCVPISNHLYFYWYRQILGQKVEFLVSFYNNEISEKSEIFDDQFSVERPDGSNFTLKIRSTKLEDSAMYFCASSHRSRSNTGELFFGEGSRLTVL.

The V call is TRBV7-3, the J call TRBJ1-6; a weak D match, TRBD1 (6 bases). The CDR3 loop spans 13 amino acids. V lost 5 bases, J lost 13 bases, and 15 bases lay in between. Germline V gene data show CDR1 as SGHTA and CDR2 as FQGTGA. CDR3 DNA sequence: TGTGCCAGCAGCACCAAACAGGGCACTCCCCTCCACTTT. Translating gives CASSTKQGTPLHF.

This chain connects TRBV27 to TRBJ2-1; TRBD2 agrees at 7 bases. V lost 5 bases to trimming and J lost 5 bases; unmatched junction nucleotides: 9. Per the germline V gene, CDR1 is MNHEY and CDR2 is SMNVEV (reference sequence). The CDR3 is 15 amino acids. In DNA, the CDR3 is TGTGCCAGCAGTACTCTGGGGGGGGGACACAATGAGCAGTTCTTC. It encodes CASSTLGGGHNEQFF.

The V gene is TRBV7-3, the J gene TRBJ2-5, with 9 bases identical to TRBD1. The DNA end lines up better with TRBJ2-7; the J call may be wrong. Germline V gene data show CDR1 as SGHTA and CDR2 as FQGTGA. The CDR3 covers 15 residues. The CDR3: CASSFSPGQGYEQYF. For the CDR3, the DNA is TGTGCCAGCAGCTTCTCCCCGGGACAGGGTTACGAGCAGTACTTC.

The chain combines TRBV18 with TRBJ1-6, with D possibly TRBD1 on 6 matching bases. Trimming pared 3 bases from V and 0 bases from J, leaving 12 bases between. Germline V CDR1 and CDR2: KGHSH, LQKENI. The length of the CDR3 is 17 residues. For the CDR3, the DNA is TGTGCCAGCTCACCCTTACAGGGAGGCTCCTATAATTCACCCCTCCACTTT. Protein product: CASSPLQGGSYNSPLHF.

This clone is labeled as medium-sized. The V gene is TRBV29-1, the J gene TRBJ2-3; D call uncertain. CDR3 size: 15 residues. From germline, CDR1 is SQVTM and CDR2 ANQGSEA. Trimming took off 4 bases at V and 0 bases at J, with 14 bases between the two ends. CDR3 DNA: TGCAGCGTTGTACGGGCGGAGCTCAGCACAGATACGCAGTATTTT. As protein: CSVVRAELSTDTQYF.

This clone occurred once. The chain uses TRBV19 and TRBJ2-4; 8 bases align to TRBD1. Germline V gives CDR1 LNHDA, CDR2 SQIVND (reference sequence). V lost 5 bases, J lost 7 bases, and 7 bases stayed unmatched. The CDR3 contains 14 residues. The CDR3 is CASSFGQGWNIQYF. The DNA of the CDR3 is TGTGCCAGTAGTTTCGGACAGGGATGGAACATTCAGTACTTC. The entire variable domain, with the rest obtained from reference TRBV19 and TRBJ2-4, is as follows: DGGITQSPKYLFRKEGQNVTLSCEQNLNHDAMYWYRQDPGQGLRLIYYSQIVNDFQKGDIAEGYSVSREKKESFPLTVTSAQKNPTAFYLCASSFGQGWNIQYFGAGTRLSVL.

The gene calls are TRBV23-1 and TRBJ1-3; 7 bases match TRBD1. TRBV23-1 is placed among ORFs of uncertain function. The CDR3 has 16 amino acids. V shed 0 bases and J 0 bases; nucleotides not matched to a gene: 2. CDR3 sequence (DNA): TGCGCCAGCAGTCAATCGACAGGGAACTCTGGAAACACCATATATTTT. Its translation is CASSQSTGNSGNTIYF.

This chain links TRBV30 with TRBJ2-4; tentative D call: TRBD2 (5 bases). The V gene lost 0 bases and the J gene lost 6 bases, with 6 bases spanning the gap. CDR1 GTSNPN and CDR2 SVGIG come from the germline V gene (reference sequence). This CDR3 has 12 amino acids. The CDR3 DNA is TGTGCCTGGAGTGTACGGGGAAACATTCAGTACTTC. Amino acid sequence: CAWSVRGNIQYF.

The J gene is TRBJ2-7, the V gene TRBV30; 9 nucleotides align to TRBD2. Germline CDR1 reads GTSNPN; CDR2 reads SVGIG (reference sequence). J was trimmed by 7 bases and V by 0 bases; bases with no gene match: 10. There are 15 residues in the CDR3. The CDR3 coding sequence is TGTGCCTGGAGTGTACGGGGCGGGAGGGCCGGTGAGCAGTACTTC. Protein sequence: CAWSVRGGRAGEQYF.

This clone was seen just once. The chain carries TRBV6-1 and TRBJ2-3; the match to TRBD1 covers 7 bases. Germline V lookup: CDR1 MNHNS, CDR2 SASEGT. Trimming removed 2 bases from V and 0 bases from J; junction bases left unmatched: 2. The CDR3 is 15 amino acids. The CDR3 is CASSENRGSTDTQYF. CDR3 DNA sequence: TGTGCCAGCAGTGAAAACAGGGGTAGCACAGATACGCAGTATTTT.

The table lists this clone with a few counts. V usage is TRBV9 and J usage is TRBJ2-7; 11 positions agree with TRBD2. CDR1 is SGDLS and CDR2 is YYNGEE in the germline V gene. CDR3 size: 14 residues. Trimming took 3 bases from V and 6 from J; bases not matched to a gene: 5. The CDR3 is CASSGLAGGAEQYF. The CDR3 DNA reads TGTGCCAGCAGCGGCCTAGCGGGAGGAGCCGAGCAGTACTTC.